The T cell receptor beta chain described here comes from a study of blood T cell repertoires in COVID-19. Overall study context: Material from acute and convalescent COVID-19 was sourced from the United States, Italy and Spain. The cDNA or gDNA used as material had been derived from T cells, B-cell-depleted T cells, or PBMCs.

Methods used by the authors: Reference gene primer amplification in the assay estimated nucleated cell counts. Clones were sequenced by immunoSEQ multiplex PCR, and TCRdb holds only the in-frame ones, with some missing. V and J calls and clone size are given by that table; D and trimming were obtained from the DNA. The sample lists about 400,000 clones, around 92% occurring once. Trimming removed 6 bases from V and 7 bases from J; junction bases left unmatched: 14. Germline V gives CDR1 MNHNY, CDR2 SVGAGI (reference sequence). The CDR3 is 16 residues long. Sequencing input: peripheral blood. The receptor comes from a man between 40 and 49 years old with acute or convalescent COVID-19. The gene calls are TRBV6-6 and TRBJ1-1; 10 bases agree with TRBD1. The CDR3 is CASRARQGAIEGEAFF. The CDR3 bases are TGTGCCAGCAGGGCTCGACAGGGGGCAATAGAAGGTGAAGCTTTCTTT.